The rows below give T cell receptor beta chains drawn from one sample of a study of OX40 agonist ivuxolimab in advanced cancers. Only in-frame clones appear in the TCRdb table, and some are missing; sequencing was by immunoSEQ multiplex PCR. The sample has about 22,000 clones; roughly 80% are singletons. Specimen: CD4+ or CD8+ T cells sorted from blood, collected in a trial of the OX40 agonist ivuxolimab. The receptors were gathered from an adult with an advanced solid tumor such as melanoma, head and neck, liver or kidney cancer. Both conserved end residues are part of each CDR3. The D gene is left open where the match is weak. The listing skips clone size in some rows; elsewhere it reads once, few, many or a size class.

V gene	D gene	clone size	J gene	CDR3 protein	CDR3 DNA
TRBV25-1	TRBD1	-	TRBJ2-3	CASSEGTGWSDTQYF	TGTGCCAGCAGTGAAGGGACAGGGTGGTCAGATACGCAGTATTTT
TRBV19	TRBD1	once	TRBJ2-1	CASSTPTGLGFGEQFF	TGTGCCAGTAGTACTCCGACAGGGTTGGGATTCGGTGAGCAGTTCTTC
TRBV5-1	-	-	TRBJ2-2	CASSLYANTGELFF	TGCGCCAGCAGCTTGTACGCTAACACCGGGGAGCTGTTTTTT
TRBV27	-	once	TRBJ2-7	CASSFNKGKSSYEQYF	TGTGCCAGCAGTTTCAATAAGGGGAAATCTTCCTACGAGCAGTACTTC
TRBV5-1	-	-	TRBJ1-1	CASSPTGRRLNTEAFF	TGCGCCAGCAGCCCAACGGGACGCAGGTTGAACACTGAAGCTTTCTTT
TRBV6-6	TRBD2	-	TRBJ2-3	CASKSGTSGGFWYF	TGTGCCAGCAAATCAGGGACTAGCGGGGGTTTTTGGTATTTT
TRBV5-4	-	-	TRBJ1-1	CASSWGGNTEAFF	TGTGCCAGCAGCTGGGGGGGGAACACTGAAGCTTTCTTT
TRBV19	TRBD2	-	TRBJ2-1	CASSSPLAGGLVEQFF	TGTGCCAGTAGTAGTCCACTAGCGGGGGGGCTAGTTGAGCAGTTCTTC
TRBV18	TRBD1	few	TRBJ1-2	CASSRADRVVGGYTF	TGTGCCAGCTCCCGGGCTGACAGGGTAGTAGGTGGCTACACCTTC
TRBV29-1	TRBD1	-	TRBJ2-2	CSVEGQFTGELFF	TGCAGCGTTGAGGGACAGTTCACCGGGGAGCTGTTTTTT
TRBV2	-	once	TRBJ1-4	CASRETADNEKLFF	TGTGCCAGCAGGGAGACAGCCGATAATGAAAAACTGTTTTTT
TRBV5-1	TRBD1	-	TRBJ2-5	CASSPGTGGFETQYF	TGCGCCAGCAGCCCCGGGACAGGGGGTTTCGAGACCCAGTACTTC
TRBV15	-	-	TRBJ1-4	CATSGNREPNEKLFF	TGTGCCACCAGCGGAAACAGGGAACCTAATGAAAAACTGTTTTTT
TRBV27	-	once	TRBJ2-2	CASSLFQRGAGELFF	TGTGCCAGCAGTTTATTCCAAAGAGGGGCCGGGGAGCTGTTTTTT
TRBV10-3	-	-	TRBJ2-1	CAIGAGPYNEQFF	TGTGCCATCGGGGCGGGACCTTACAATGAGCAGTTCTTC
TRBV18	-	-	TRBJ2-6	CASSPFQSSGANVLTF	TGTGCCAGCTCACCATTCCAGAGCTCTGGGGCCAACGTCCTGACTTTC
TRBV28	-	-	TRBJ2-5	CASSFGGWETQYF	TGTGCCAGCAGTTTCGGGGGCTGGGAGACCCAGTACTTC
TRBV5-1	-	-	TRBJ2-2	CASSPGTLETGELFF	TGCGCCAGCAGCCCCGGGACCTTAGAGACCGGGGAGCTGTTTTTT
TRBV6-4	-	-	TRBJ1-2	CASTRDGQIGGYTF	TGTGCCAGCACTCGGGACGGACAAATTGGTGGCTACACCTTC
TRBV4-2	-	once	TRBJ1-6	CASSGTRGRNNSPLHF	TGTGCCAGCAGCGGGACGAGAGGGAGAAATAATTCACCCCTCCACTTT
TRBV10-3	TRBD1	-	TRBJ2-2	CAISAGQGTGELFF	TGTGCCATCAGTGCGGGACAGGGCACCGGGGAGCTGTTTTTT
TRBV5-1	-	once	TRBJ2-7	CASSLESQQASYEQYF	TGCGCCAGCAGCTTGGAGTCCCAACAGGCCTCCTACGAGCAGTACTTC
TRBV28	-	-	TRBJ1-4	CASRGSLEKLFF	TGTGCCAGCAGGGGTTCTTTGGAAAAACTGTTTTTT
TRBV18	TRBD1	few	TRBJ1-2	CASSPDRDYGYTF	TGTGCCAGCTCACCGGACAGGGACTATGGCTACACCTTC
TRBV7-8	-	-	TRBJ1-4	CASSRGVVEKLFF	TGTGCCAGCAGCAGGGGGGTAGTTGAAAAACTGTTTTTT
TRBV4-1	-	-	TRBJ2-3	CASSQQPWTSTDTQYF	TGCGCCAGCAGCCAACAACCCTGGACTAGCACAGATACGCAGTATTTT
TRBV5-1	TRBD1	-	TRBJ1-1	CASSPGQVYSNTEAFF	TGCGCCAGCAGCCCCGGACAGGTCTACTCGAACACTGAAGCTTTCTTT
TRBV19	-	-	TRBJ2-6	CASREGTFHSGANVLTF	TGTGCCAGTAGAGAAGGGACATTCCACTCTGGGGCCAACGTCCTGACTTTC
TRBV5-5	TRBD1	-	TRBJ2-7	CASSYYRDSSYEQYF	TGTGCCAGCAGTTACTACCGGGACAGCTCCTACGAGCAGTACTTC
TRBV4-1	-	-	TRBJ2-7	CASSQDNTASYEQYF	TGCGCCAGCAGCCAAGACAATACAGCCTCCTACGAGCAGTACTTC
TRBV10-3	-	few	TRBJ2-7	CAISRPGGEQYF	TGTGCCATCAGTCGTCCTGGCGGCGAGCAGTACTTC
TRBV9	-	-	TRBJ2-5	CASSDRNSGRVMGETQYF	TGTGCCAGCAGCGATAGGAACAGCGGTAGGGTAATGGGAGAGACCCAGTACTTC
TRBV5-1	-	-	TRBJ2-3	CASSPRGAGTDTQYF	TGCGCCAGCAGCCCTCGGGGGGCGGGCACAGATACGCAGTATTTT
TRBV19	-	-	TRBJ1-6	CASSMGGGNSPLHF	TGTGCCAGTAGTATGGGGGGCGGTAATTCACCCCTCCACTTT
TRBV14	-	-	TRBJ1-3	CASSQRTRPTLDPSGNTIYF	TGTGCCAGCAGCCAGAGGACTCGGCCTACGTTGGATCCCTCTGGAAACACCATATATTTT
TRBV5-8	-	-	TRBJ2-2	CASRPPGPTTGELFF	TGTGCCAGCAGGCCACCGGGCCCCACCACCGGGGAGCTGTTTTTT
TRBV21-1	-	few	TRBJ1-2	CASSKDEGDYGYTF	TGTGCCAGCAGCAAAGATGAGGGGGACTATGGCTACACCTTC